Listed below are T cell receptor beta chains from one sample, sequenced in a study of cytomegalovirus exposure and HLA in healthy donors. Here immunoSEQ multiplex PCR was the method, and the copy in TCRdb shows in-frame clones only, minus some. Of 150,000 to 200,000 clones listed, around four fifths are singletons. The sample was PBMCs. The receptors here all came from a woman between 35 and 50 years old in good health and CMV-seronegative. Both conserved end residues are part of each CDR3. The D gene is left open where the match is weak. Size is stated for part of the rows, as once, few or many counts, or as a class when the clone is expanded.

j_gene | len | v_gene | abundance | d_gene | CDR3aa | CDR3nt
TRBJ2-4 | 14 | TRBV5-5 | - | TRBD1 | CASSTSGTGNIQYF | TGTGCCAGCAGCACCAGCGGGACAGGGAACATTCAGTACTTC
TRBJ1-2 | 15 | TRBV19 | few | - | CASSHPPQGYRGYTF | TGTGCCAGTAGTCATCCCCCCCAGGGATATCGTGGCTACACCTTC
TRBJ2-3 | 17 | TRBV5-1 | - | TRBD1 | CASSLERTGTYTDTQYF | TGCGCCAGCAGCTTGGAACGGACAGGGACCTACACAGATACGCAGTATTTT
TRBJ2-1 | 14 | TRBV7-7 | - | TRBD1 | CASSPDRGYSEQFF | TGTGCCAGCAGCCCGGACAGGGGGTACAGTGAGCAGTTCTTC
TRBJ1-5 | 12 | TRBV6-1 | - | - | CASRLSDQPQHF | TGTGCCAGCAGATTGTCCGATCAGCCCCAGCATTTT
TRBJ1-5 | 14 | TRBV2 | - | - | CASQGRGSNQPQHF | TGTGCCAGCCAGGGCAGGGGAAGCAATCAGCCCCAGCATTTT
TRBJ1-3 | 16 | TRBV6-5 | - | - | CASSYSRAYSGNTIYF | TGTGCCAGCAGTTACTCGAGGGCGTACTCTGGAAACACCATATATTTT
TRBJ2-2 | 15 | TRBV7-2 | - | - | CASGDGSFGTGELFF | TGTGCCAGCGGGGACGGGAGTTTCGGGACCGGGGAGCTGTTTTTT
TRBJ2-2 | 16 | TRBV7-3 | - | - | CASSLNTGRQTGELFF | TGTGCCAGCAGCTTGAATACCGGGAGACAGACCGGGGAGCTGTTTTTT
TRBJ1-3 | 14 | TRBV6-5 | once | - | CASSYSTGGNTIYF | TGTGCCAGCAGTTACTCTACGGGGGGAAACACCATATATTTT
TRBJ1-2 | 16 | TRBV27 | once | TRBD1 | CASSSTRTGPPYGYTF | TGTGCCAGCAGTTCCACCCGGACAGGGCCTCCCTATGGCTACACCTTC
TRBJ2-2 | 12 | TRBV27 | - | - | CASSLGTGELFF | TGTGCCAGCAGTCTCGGGACCGGGGAGCTGTTTTTT
TRBJ1-6 | 13 | TRBV27 | - | - | CASSLSQNSPLHF | TGTGCCAGCAGTTTATCTCAGAATTCACCCCTCCACTTT
TRBJ1-5 | 15 | TRBV19 | - | - | CASSMDRGSNQPQHF | TGTGCCAGTAGTATGGATCGGGGTTCCAATCAGCCCCAGCATTTT
TRBJ2-7 | 15 | TRBV9 | - | TRBD2 | CASSTRLAGVHEQYF | TGTGCCAGCAGCACCCGACTAGCGGGAGTCCACGAGCAGTACTTC
TRBJ2-2 | 16 | TRBV19 | - | TRBD2 | CASSIVGSGRIGELFF | TGTGCCAGTAGTATAGTTGGTAGCGGGAGGATCGGGGAGCTGTTTTTT
TRBJ1-1 | 13 | TRBV7-6 | - | - | CASSQQENTEAFF | TGTGCCAGCAGCCAACAGGAGAACACTGAAGCTTTCTTT
TRBJ1-3 | 14 | TRBV7-2 | - | TRBD1 | CASSRDSSGNTIYF | TGTGCCAGCAGCCGGGACAGCTCTGGAAACACCATATATTTT
TRBJ2-7 | 13 | TRBV2 | - | TRBD1 | CARAGTGIYEQYF | TGTGCCAGAGCCGGGACAGGGATCTACGAGCAGTACTTC
TRBJ1-1 | 15 | TRBV7-2 | - | - | CASSLVGGQNTEAFF | TGTGCCAGCAGCTTGGTAGGGGGACAGAACACTGAAGCTTTCTTT
TRBJ2-3 | 14 | TRBV5-1 | - | - | CASSPRDSTDTQYF | TGCGCCAGCAGCCCAAGGGACTCCACAGATACGCAGTATTTT
TRBJ2-6 | 17 | TRBV5-1 | - | TRBD1 | CASSSTGGLSGANVLTF | TGCGCCAGCAGCTCGACAGGGGGTTTGTCTGGGGCCAACGTCCTGACTTTC
TRBJ1-2 | 13 | TRBV6-5 | - | TRBD1 | CASRTTGGYGYTF | TGTGCCAGCAGAACCACAGGGGGCTATGGCTACACCTTC
TRBJ2-1 | 16 | TRBV19 | - | TRBD2 | CASSGVAGGPGHEQFF | TGTGCCAGTAGTGGGGTAGCGGGAGGGCCAGGGCATGAGCAGTTCTTC
TRBJ2-2 | 19 | TRBV9 | - | TRBD2 | CASSARPGLAGPNTGELFF | TGTGCCAGCAGCGCAAGACCGGGACTAGCGGGACCGAACACCGGGGAGCTGTTTTTT
TRBJ2-7 | 14 | TRBV11-3 | - | - | CASSLIQGLSEQYF | TGTGCCAGCAGCTTAATCCAGGGACTGAGCGAGCAGTACTTC
TRBJ2-3 | 15 | TRBV5-1 | once | - | CASSFVDIGTDTQYF | TGCGCCAGCAGCTTTGTAGATATCGGCACAGATACGCAGTATTTT
TRBJ1-3 | 13 | TRBV6-5 | - | - | CASSRSPGNTIYF | TGTGCCAGCAGCAGAAGTCCTGGAAACACCATATATTTT
TRBJ1-5 | 16 | TRBV7-8 | - | - | CASSRTQGISNQPQHF | TGTGCCAGCAGCCGAACCCAGGGGATTAGCAATCAGCCCCAGCATTTT
TRBJ2-7 | 14 | TRBV7-2 | - | TRBD2 | CASSFGTRLFEQYF | TGTGCCAGCAGCTTCGGGACTAGGCTATTCGAGCAGTACTTC
TRBJ2-5 | 15 | TRBV5-4 | - | TRBD2 | CAGRPAGGPQETQYF | TGTGCCGGTCGGCCGGCGGGAGGGCCGCAGGAGACCCAGTACTTC
TRBJ2-2 | 19 | TRBV11-2 | - | TRBD1 | CASSLVPVGQVTNTGELFF | TGTGCCAGCAGCTTAGTACCGGTGGGACAGGTTACGAACACCGGGGAGCTGTTTTTT
TRBJ1-4 | 14 | TRBV7-9 | - | - | CASSQRTDNEKLFF | TGTGCCAGCAGTCAGAGGACAGATAATGAAAAACTGTTTTTT
TRBJ1-3 | 15 | TRBV7-8 | few | - | CASSSERQVGNTIYF | TGTGCCAGCAGCTCCGAGAGACAGGTTGGAAACACCATATATTTT
TRBJ2-1 | 14 | TRBV2 | - | TRBD1 | CATAPGQGADEQFF | TGTGCCACAGCACCGGGACAGGGGGCAGATGAGCAGTTCTTC
TRBJ2-7 | 16 | TRBV30 | - | TRBD2 | CAWSHKGTSGVYEQYF | TGTGCCTGGAGTCACAAAGGGACTAGCGGGGTCTACGAGCAGTACTTC
TRBJ2-1 | 12 | TRBV9 | - | TRBD1 | CASSRQGSEQFF | TGTGCCAGCAGCAGACAGGGGAGTGAGCAGTTCTTC
TRBJ2-3 | 16 | TRBV6-1 | - | - | CASSEIGGPSTDTQYF | TGTGCCAGCAGTGAAATCGGGGGGCCAAGCACAGATACGCAGTATTTT
TRBJ1-2 | 12 | TRBV27 | - | - | CASSLTDNGYTF | TGTGCCAGCAGTTTAACCGACAATGGCTACACCTTC
TRBJ1-3 | 15 | TRBV9 | once | - | CASSAQTGSGNTIYF | TGTGCCAGCAGCGCCCAGACAGGCTCTGGAAACACCATATATTTT
TRBJ2-1 | 13 | TRBV10-3 | - | - | CAISESGANEQFF | TGTGCCATCAGTGAGTCGGGGGCCAATGAGCAGTTCTTC
TRBJ1-3 | 16 | TRBV6-4 | - | - | CASGEDSLGAGNTIYF | TGTGCCAGCGGCGAGGACTCTTTAGGCGCTGGAAACACCATATATTTT
TRBJ1-1 | 15 | TRBV5-4 | - | - | CASSLGQGGDTEAFF | TGTGCCAGCAGCTTGGGGCAGGGTGGTGACACTGAAGCTTTCTTT
TRBJ2-7 | 16 | TRBV30 | - | TRBD2 | CAWSLPSGTFSREQYF | TGTGCCTGGAGTCTTCCTAGCGGGACCTTTTCACGCGAGCAGTACTTC
TRBJ2-2 | 13 | TRBV2 | - | - | CATAALQIGELFF | TGTGCCACTGCGGCCCTCCAGATCGGGGAGCTGTTTTTT
TRBJ1-1 | 15 | TRBV19 | once | TRBD1 | CASSPLGQAPLGAFF | TGTGCCAGTAGTCCCCTTGGACAGGCCCCGCTGGGGGCTTTCTTT
TRBJ2-5 | 16 | TRBV7-2 | - | TRBD2 | CASSRTSGGVGETQYF | TGTGCCAGCAGCCGGACTAGCGGGGGGGTTGGAGAGACCCAGTACTTC
TRBJ2-1 | 19 | TRBV7-3 | few | - | CASSLRQVASGSSYNEQFF | TGTGCCAGCAGCCTCCGACAGGTGGCTAGCGGTAGCTCCTACAATGAGCAGTTCTTC
TRBJ2-3 | 13 | TRBV6-4 | - | TRBD1 | CASSDSWTGLQYF | TGTGCCAGCAGTGACTCCTGGACAGGGTTGCAGTATTTT
TRBJ2-5 | 15 | TRBV6-1 | - | TRBD2 | CASSLVRTSVETQYF | TGTGCCAGCAGTTTGGTCCGGACTAGCGTAGAGACCCAGTACTTC
TRBJ2-7 | 15 | TRBV30 | - | TRBD2 | CAWSRGLAATYEQYF | TGTGCCTGGAGCAGGGGACTAGCGGCCACCTACGAGCAGTACTTC
TRBJ1-1 | 12 | TRBV28 | - | TRBD1 | CASRLGQGEAFF | TGTGCCAGCCGACTAGGACAGGGTGAAGCTTTCTTT
TRBJ1-3 | 13 | TRBV9 | - | - | CASSVDNRNTIYF | TGTGCCAGCAGCGTAGATAATCGGAACACCATATATTTT
TRBJ1-2 | 13 | TRBV9 | - | - | CASSAPGGGGYTF | TGTGCCAGCAGCGCCCCGGGGGGAGGTGGCTACACCTTC
TRBJ1-4 | 14 | TRBV25-1 | few | - | CASSDGRGSEKLFF | TGTGCCAGCAGTGATGGGAGGGGAAGTGAAAAACTGTTTTTT
TRBJ2-3 | 15 | TRBV14 | - | - | CASSQQLGTTDTQYF | TGTGCCAGCAGCCAACAACTAGGAACGACAGATACGCAGTATTTT
TRBJ2-4 | 14 | TRBV5-4 | few | - | CASSLGLDENIQYF | TGTGCCAGCAGCTTGGGACTGGATGAAAACATTCAGTACTTC
TRBJ2-3 | 15 | TRBV19 | - | - | CASSDEGSSTDTQYF | TGTGCCAGTAGTGACGAGGGATCGAGCACAGATACGCAGTATTTT
TRBJ1-2 | 20 | TRBV15 | - | TRBD1 | CATSRGPGPFVGTGGKGYTF | TGTGCCACCAGCAGAGGCCCCGGGCCATTCGTGGGGACAGGGGGCAAAGGCTACACCTTC